This TCR beta chain was recorded in a study of blood T cell repertoires in COVID-19. Overall study: Sites across the United States, Italy and Spain contributed samples from acute and convalescent COVID-19. PBMCs, B-cell-depleted T cells, or T cells were the source of the cDNA or gDNA that made up the material.

The germline V gene encodes CDR1 MDHEN and CDR2 SYDVKM. The ends were cut back, 7 bases at V and 1 base at J, with 17 bases in the middle. This CDR3 spans 16 amino acids. Per the original data handling: It was from reference gene primer amplification that nucleated cell counts were estimated. Method: immunoSEQ multiplex PCR; TCRdb's copy keeps in-frame clones and lacks some. V and J calls and clone size follow that table, whereas D and trimming were derived from the DNA. The sample has about 200,000 clones, approximately 85% seen once. A few counts support this clone. The sequenced sample was peripheral blood. The TCR was taken from a woman aged 45-59 years with active or convalescent COVID-19. The chain couples TRBV28 to TRBJ1-5; perhaps TRBD1 as D (5 bases). The CDR3: CASTGGVTASNQPQHF. The CDR3 bases are TGTGCCAGCACCGGAGGGGTGACAGCCAGCAATCAGCCCCAGCATTTT.